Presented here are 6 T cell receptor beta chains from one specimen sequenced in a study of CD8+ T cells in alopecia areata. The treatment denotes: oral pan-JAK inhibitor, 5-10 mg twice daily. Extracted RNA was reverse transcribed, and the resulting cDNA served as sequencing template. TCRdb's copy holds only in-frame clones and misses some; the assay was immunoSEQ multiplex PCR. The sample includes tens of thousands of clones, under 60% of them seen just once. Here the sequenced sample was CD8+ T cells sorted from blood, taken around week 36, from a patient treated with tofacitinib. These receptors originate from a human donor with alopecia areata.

CDR3 protein: CASSEAGAGYGYTF. The CDR3 coding sequence is TGTGCCAGCAGTGAAGCCGGGGCGGGCTATGGCTACACCTTC. The chain is built from TRBV2 and TRBJ1-2; TRBD1 might be the D (5 bases). The CDR3 contains 14 residues. V lost 0 bases, J lost 4 bases, and 9 bases lay in between. Germline V gives CDR1 SNHLY, CDR2 FYNNEI. Looking up the rest from reference TRBV2 and TRBJ1-2 gives the full variable domain: EPEVTQTPSHQVTQMGQEVILRCVPISNHLYFYWYRQILGQKVEFLVSFYNNEISEKSEIFDDQFSVERPDGSNFTLKIRSTKLEDSAMYFCASSEAGAGYGYTFGSGTRLTVV.

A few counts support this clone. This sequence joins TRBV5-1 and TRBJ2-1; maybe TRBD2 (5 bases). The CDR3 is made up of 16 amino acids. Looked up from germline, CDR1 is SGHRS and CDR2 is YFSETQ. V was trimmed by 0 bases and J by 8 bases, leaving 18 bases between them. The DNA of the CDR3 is TGCGCCAGCAGCTTGGGGCACCGGGGTCGTTTGGATGAGCAGTTCTTC. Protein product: CASSLGHRGRLDEQFF.

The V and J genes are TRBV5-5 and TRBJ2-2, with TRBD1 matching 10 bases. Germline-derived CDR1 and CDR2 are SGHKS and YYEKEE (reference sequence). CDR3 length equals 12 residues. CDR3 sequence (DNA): TGTGCGGGGACAGGGGAGACCGGGGAGCTGTTTTTT. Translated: CAGTGETGELFF.

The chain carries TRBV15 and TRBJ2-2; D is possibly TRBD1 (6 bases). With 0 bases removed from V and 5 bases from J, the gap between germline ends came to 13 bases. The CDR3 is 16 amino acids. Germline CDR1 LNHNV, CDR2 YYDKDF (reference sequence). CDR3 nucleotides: TGTGCCACCAGCAGAGATCGAGGGGGTCGTACCGGGGAGCTGTTTTTT. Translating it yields CATSRDRGGRTGELFF. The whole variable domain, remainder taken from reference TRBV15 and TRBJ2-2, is DAMVIQNPRYQVTQFGKPVTLSCSQTLNHNVMYWYQQKSSQAPKLLFHYYDKDFNNEADTPDNFQSRRPNTSFCFLDIRSPGLGDTAMYLCATSRDRGGRTGELFFGEGSRLTVL.

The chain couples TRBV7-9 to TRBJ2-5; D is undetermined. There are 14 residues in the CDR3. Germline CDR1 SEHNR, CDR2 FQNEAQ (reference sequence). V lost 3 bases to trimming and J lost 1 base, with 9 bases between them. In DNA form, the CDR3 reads TGTGCCAGCAGCTTTGACATCCTCCAAGAGACCCAGTACTTC. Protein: CASSFDILQETQYF.

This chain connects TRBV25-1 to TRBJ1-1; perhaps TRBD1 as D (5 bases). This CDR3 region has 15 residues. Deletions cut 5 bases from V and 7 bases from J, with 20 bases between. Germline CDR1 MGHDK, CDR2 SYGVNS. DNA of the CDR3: TGTGCCAGCAGTTTGAGGCAGGGCTTATACAGTGAAGCTTTCTTT. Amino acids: CASSLRQGLYSEAFF.